Listed here are 26 T cell receptor beta chains from one sample, sequenced in a study of beta chain features in type 1 diabetes. General study findings and limits: Patients with Type 1 diabetes showed moderately but significantly shorter TCRB CDR3s in all four CD4+ subsets.

Since all of the isolated RNA was reverse transcribed, expressed TCRB transcripts were what got sequenced. Profiled with immunoSEQ multiplex PCR; TCRdb holds only in-frame clones, not every one. The table lists fewer than 200,000 clones, about 9.3% of them singletons. No antigen has been assigned to these receptors. The sequenced material came from central memory CD4+ T cells from blood. These receptors originate from a man aged 25-45 years with type 1 diabetes.

This clone was observed a few times. The genes are TRBV2 and TRBJ2-5, with a weak D call TRBD1 (6 bases). Trimming left V 6 bases short and J 4 bases short, with 12 bases between. Germline CDR1 and CDR2: SNHLY and FYNNEI. This CDR3 has 13 residues. CDR3: CASRWTVGETQYF. The CDR3 DNA is TGTGCCAGCAGATGGACAGTAGGAGAGACCCAGTACTTC.

This clone was observed a handful of times. The rearrangement links TRBV7-6 to TRBJ2-3, with D tentatively TRBD2 (5 bases). This CDR3 contains 13 residues. Germline V gene data show CDR1 as SGHVS and CDR2 as FNYEAQ. V lost 4 bases to trimming and J lost 9 bases, with 14 bases between them. The CDR3 sequence is CASSSGEIRTQYF. DNA of the CDR3: TGTGCCAGCAGCTCCGGGGAGATTAGGACGCAGTATTTT.

This clone was observed a handful of times. The V gene is TRBV7-3, the J gene TRBJ2-5; a possible D gene is TRBD2 (6 bases). This CDR3 comprises 15 residues. Trimming took 1 base from V and 1 from J, leaving 10 bases between them. Germline values: CDR1 SGHTA, CDR2 FQGTGA. Here the CDR3 DNA reads TGTGCCAGCAGCTTAAACATCGGGAGCCAAGAGACCCAGTACTTC. Its translation is CASSLNIGSQETQYF.

This clone was recorded a few times. This chain links TRBV7-2 with TRBJ2-3; 12 bases map to TRBD2. The CDR3 loop spans 17 amino acids. Germline V lookup: CDR1 SGHTA, CDR2 FQGNSA. The junction had 10 bases not matched to a gene; V was cut back by 8 bases and J by 1 base. CDR3 region: CASATASGRAGTDTQYF. The CDR3 DNA reads TGTGCCAGCGCGACGGCTAGCGGGAGGGCCGGCACAGATACGCAGTATTTT.

There are a few counts of this clone. The chain is built from TRBV11-2 and TRBJ1-1; a weak D match, TRBD1 (5 bases). CDR1 and CDR2 (germline): SGHAT, FQNNGV. The CDR3 is made up of 14 amino acids. V lost 2 bases and J lost 1, with 8 bases in between. Here the CDR3 reads CASSLQGENTEAFF. The CDR3 region has the DNA TGTGCCAGCAGCTTACAGGGTGAGAACACTGAAGCTTTCTTT. Combining the CDR3 with reference TRBV11-2 and TRBJ1-1 gives the whole variable domain EAGVAQSPRYKIIEKRQSVAFWCNPISGHATLYWYQQILGQGPKLLIQFQNNGVVDDSQLPKDRFSAERLKGVDSTLKIQPAKLEDSAVYLCASSLQGENTEAFFGQGTRLTVV.

The chain uses TRBV6-5 and TRBJ2-7, with TRBD1 identical over 7 bases. J gave up 5 bases and V 6 bases, and 4 bases lay outside the gene matches. CDR3 size: 12 residues. Looked up from germline, CDR1 is MNHEY and CDR2 is SVGAGI. CDR3 in amino acids: CASRTGRDEQYF. The CDR3 nucleotides read TGTGCCAGCAGGACAGGGCGCGACGAGCAGTACTTC.

This clone was counted a few times. This chain joins TRBV7-3 and TRBJ2-5; TRBD1 might be the D (6 bases). V was trimmed by 0 bases and J by 4 bases, leaving 12 bases between them. Germline-derived CDR1 and CDR2 are SGHTA and FQGTGA. The CDR3 contains 15 residues. CDR3 nucleotide sequence: TGTGCCAGCAGCTTAACCCCGGCACAGGGAGAGACCCAGTACTTC. Translated: CASSLTPAQGETQYF.

This clone appeared a few times. The chain joins TRBV28 to TRBJ1-3; D is ambiguous. The CDR3 length is 15 residues. Per germline, CDR1 MDHEN and CDR2 SYDVKM. With 6 bases removed from V and 0 bases from J, the gap between germline ends came to 12 bases. The CDR3 is CASSSTYGSGNTIYF. CDR3 bases: TGTGCCAGCAGCTCGACTTACGGCTCTGGAAACACCATATATTTT.

CDR3 residues: CASSESTGELFF. As DNA, the CDR3 is TGTGCCAGCAGTGAGAGCACCGGGGAGCTGTTTTTT. The chain employs TRBV2 and TRBJ2-2; no clear D gene. The CDR3 has 12 residues. CDR1 and CDR2 from the germline V gene are SNHLY and FYNNEI. With 3 bases removed from V and 4 bases from J, the gap between germline ends came to 3 bases. Based on the CDR3 plus reference TRBV2 and TRBJ2-2, the full variable domain is EPEVTQTPSHQVTQMGQEVILRCVPISNHLYFYWYRQILGQKVEFLVSFYNNEISEKSEIFDDQFSVERPDGSNFTLKIRSTKLEDSAMYFCASSESTGELFFGEGSRLTVL.

The J gene is TRBJ1-1, the V gene TRBV30; D gene unclear. The V end lost 0 bases, the J end lost 0 bases, and 11 bases lay between the germline ends. This CDR3 is 15 amino acids long. Per the germline V gene, CDR1 is GTSNPN and CDR2 is SVGIG (reference sequence). CDR3 loop: CAWSVLGSMNTEAFF. DNA for the CDR3: TGTGCCTGGAGTGTACTAGGGTCCATGAACACTGAAGCTTTCTTT.

The V call is TRBV7-2, the J call TRBJ1-2, with 8 nucleotides matching TRBD1. With 5 bases clipped from V and 6 bases from J, the junction kept 17 bases outside the gene matches. Germline CDR1 SGHTA, CDR2 FQGNSA. CDR3 length: 17 residues. The CDR3, as DNA: TGTGCCAGCAGCCAAGTATCAGTCCAGGGGGCGGGAGATGGCTACACCTTC. Translated: CASSQVSVQGAGDGYTF.

This clone appeared a few times. The V and J genes are TRBV7-8 and TRBJ2-6; the match to TRBD2 covers 7 bases. The CDR3 loop spans 17 amino acids. The junction had 6 bases not matched to a gene; V was cut back by 2 bases and J by 2 bases. CDR1 SGHVS and CDR2 FQNEAQ come from the germline V gene. The CDR3 region is CASSLTGGSTGANVLTF. DNA for the CDR3: TGTGCCAGCAGCTTAACGGGGGGATCGACTGGGGCCAACGTCCTGACTTTC.

The genes are TRBV5-1 and TRBJ1-1, with 9 bases identical to TRBD1. The CDR3 has 14 amino acids. Trimming removed 4 bases from V and 1 base from J; junction bases left unmatched: 2. Per the germline V gene, CDR1 is SGHRS and CDR2 is YFSETQ. CDR3 region: CASSEGQGNTEAFF. The CDR3 DNA follows: TGCGCCAGCAGCGAGGGACAGGGGAACACTGAAGCTTTCTTT.

The V call is TRBV30, the J call TRBJ1-5; no clear D gene. Germline CDR1 is GTSNPN and CDR2 is SVGIG (reference sequence). The CDR3 length is 17 residues. Trimming removed 4 bases from V and 2 bases from J, with 21 bases in between. The CDR3 spells CAWTSRSGTAGNQPQHF. The CDR3 DNA sequence: TGTGCCTGGACCTCCCGATCAGGCACAGCAGGCAATCAGCCCCAGCATTTT.

This clone was seen more than once but under ten times. CDR3 in amino acids: CASSLGLHTDTQYF. CDR3 nucleotide sequence: TGTGCCAGCAGCTTAGGGTTACACACAGATACGCAGTATTTT. The chain uses TRBV7-9 and TRBJ2-3; D not certain. CDR3 length equals 14 residues. V dropped 1 base and J dropped 2 bases, with 7 bases sitting between them. The germline V gene has CDR1 SEHNR and CDR2 FQNEAQ (reference sequence).

This clone was seen more than once but under ten times. The chain couples TRBV28 to TRBJ2-7, with TRBD2 matching over 7 bases. Germline V gene data show CDR1 as MDHEN and CDR2 as SYDVKM. V gave up 6 bases and J gave up 3 bases; unmatched junction bases: 8. The CDR3 is made up of 14 amino acids. The DNA of the CDR3 is TGTGCCAGCAGCTCCGGGACTACGATCTACGAGCAGTACTTC. It specifies CASSSGTTIYEQYF.

The chain employs TRBV19 and TRBJ2-3; 12 bases line up with TRBD2. The CDR3 runs to 14 residues. Looked up from germline, CDR1 is LNHDA and CDR2 is SQIVND (reference sequence). CDR3 in amino acids: CATTSGSSEDTQYF. CDR3 sequence (DNA): TGTGCGACGACTAGCGGGAGTTCGGAGGATACGCAGTATTTT.

This clone was observed a few times. The chain has TRBV25-1 and TRBJ1-5; unclear D gene. V was cut by 7 bases and J by 1 base, with 17 bases left in between. The CDR3 is 16 amino acids. CDR1 is MGHDK, CDR2 SYGVNS, per germline. CDR3 sequence: CASTQISNESNQPQHF. The CDR3 DNA follows: TGTGCCAGCACCCAAATAAGCAATGAGAGCAATCAGCCCCAGCATTTT.

The J gene is TRBJ2-7, the V gene TRBV7-9, with a tentative D call TRBD2 (5 bases). The V gene lost 3 bases and the J gene lost 2 bases, with 11 bases spanning the gap. Germline CDR1 and CDR2: SEHNR and FQNEAQ (reference sequence). There are 14 residues in the CDR3. The CDR3 reads CASSLSGIPYEQYF. DNA of the CDR3: TGTGCCAGCAGCTTGTCCGGGATTCCCTACGAGCAGTACTTC.

This chain links TRBV5-1 with TRBJ2-1; D may be TRBD1 (6 bases). CDR1 and CDR2 (germline): SGHRS, YFSETQ. Trimming cost V 4 bases and J 2 bases, with 16 bases left between them. The CDR3 extends over 16 amino acids. The CDR3 loop reads CASSLLGGTAYNEQFF. CDR3 DNA sequence: TGCGCCAGCAGCCTCCTTGGGGGCACGGCCTACAATGAGCAGTTCTTC.

This chain connects TRBV7-6 to TRBJ1-4, with a weak D call TRBD1 (5 bases). Trimming took off 4 bases at V and 7 bases at J, with 19 bases between the two ends. There are 16 residues in the CDR3. Germline V gene lookup returns CDR1 SGHVS and CDR2 FNYEAQ. The CDR3 protein is CASSSLAREVSEKLFF. The CDR3 DNA sequence: TGTGCCAGCAGCTCGCTGGCCAGGGAGGTCTCTGAAAAACTGTTTTTT.

This clone occurred a few times. The gene calls are TRBV11-3 and TRBJ2-1; D is perhaps TRBD2 (6 bases). The ends were cut back, 5 bases at V and 4 bases at J, with 12 bases in the middle. This CDR3 comprises 14 residues. Germline V lookup: CDR1 SGHNT, CDR2 YENEEA. The CDR3 loop reads CASSEAGGYNEQFF. The CDR3 coding sequence is TGTGCCAGCAGCGAAGCGGGCGGGTACAATGAGCAGTTCTTC.

The genes are TRBV5-1 and TRBJ2-1, with TRBD2 matching 7 bases. Germline CDR1 and CDR2: SGHRS and YFSETQ. The trim removed 0 bases at V and 6 bases at J, leaving 3 bases unmatched. The CDR3 consists of 14 residues. In DNA form, the CDR3 reads TGCGCCAGCAGCTTGGGGGGGGGAGCCAATGAGCAGTTCTTC. Amino acids: CASSLGGGANEQFF.

V and J are TRBV4-2 and TRBJ2-3, with 7 bases lining up with TRBD2. This CDR3 has 13 residues. V shed 5 bases, J shed 4 bases, and the junction held 3 bases outside the gene matches. CDR1 LGHNA and CDR2 YNFKEQ come from the germline V gene. CDR3 DNA sequence: TGTGCCAGCAGCGCAAGCGGGGCAGATACGCAGTATTTT. As protein: CASSASGADTQYF.

This clone appeared a few times. This chain connects TRBV5-1 to TRBJ2-3, with 11 positions matching TRBD2. Germline CDR1 reads SGHRS; CDR2 reads YFSETQ. With 3 bases clipped from V and 2 bases from J, the junction kept 8 bases outside the gene matches. CDR3 length: 17 amino acids. CDR3 sequence (DNA): TGCGCCAGCAGCTCCTTGGGACTAGCGGCCCCCACAGATACGCAGTATTTT. Its protein product is CASSSLGLAAPTDTQYF.

The V and J genes are TRBV7-9 and TRBJ2-7; 7 bases align to TRBD2. The junction had 1 base not matched to a gene; V was cut back by 1 base and J by 7 bases. Looked up from germline, CDR1 is SEHNR and CDR2 is FQNEAQ (reference sequence). The CDR3 spans 12 residues. This chain's CDR3 is CASSLGEGEQYF. Here the CDR3 DNA reads TGTGCCAGCAGCTTAGGGGAGGGTGAGCAGTACTTC.